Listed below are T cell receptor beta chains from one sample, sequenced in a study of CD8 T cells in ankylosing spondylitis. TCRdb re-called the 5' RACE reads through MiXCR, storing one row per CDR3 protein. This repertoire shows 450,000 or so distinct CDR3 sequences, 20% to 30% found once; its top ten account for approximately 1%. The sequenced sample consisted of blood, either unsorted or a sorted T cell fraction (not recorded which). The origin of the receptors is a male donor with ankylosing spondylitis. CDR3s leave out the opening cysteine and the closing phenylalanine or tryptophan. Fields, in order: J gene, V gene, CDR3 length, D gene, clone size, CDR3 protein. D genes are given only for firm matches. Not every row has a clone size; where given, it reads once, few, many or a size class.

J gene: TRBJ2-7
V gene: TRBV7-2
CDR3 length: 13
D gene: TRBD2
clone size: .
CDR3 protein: ASSPTSGPSYEQY

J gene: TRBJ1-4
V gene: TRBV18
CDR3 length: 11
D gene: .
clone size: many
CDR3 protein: ASSLGADEKLF

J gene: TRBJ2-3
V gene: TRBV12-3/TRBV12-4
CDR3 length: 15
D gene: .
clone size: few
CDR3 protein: ASSLGWSPLGTDTQY

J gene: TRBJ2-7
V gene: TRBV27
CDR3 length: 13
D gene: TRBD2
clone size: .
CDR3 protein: ASSLRGEPSYEQY

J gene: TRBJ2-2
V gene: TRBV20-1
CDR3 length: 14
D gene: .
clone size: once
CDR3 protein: SARVSDSGSTGELF

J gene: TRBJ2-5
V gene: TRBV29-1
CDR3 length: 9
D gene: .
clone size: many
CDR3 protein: SVSGSQTQY

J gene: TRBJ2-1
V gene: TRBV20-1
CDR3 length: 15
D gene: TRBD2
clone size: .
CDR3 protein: CARDRTSGVWGGEQF

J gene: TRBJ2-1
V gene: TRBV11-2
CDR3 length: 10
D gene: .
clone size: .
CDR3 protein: ASSPSGVGQF

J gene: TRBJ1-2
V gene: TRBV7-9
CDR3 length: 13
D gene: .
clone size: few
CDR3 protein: ASSLALTSNYGYT

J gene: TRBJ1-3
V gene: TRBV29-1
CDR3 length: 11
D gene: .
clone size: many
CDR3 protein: SVAWSTGNTIY

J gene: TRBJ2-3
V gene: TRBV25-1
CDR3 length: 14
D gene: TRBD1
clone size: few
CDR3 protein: ASSELGGSSTDTQY

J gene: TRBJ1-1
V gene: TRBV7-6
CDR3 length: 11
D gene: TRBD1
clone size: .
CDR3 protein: ASSLGAGQGAF

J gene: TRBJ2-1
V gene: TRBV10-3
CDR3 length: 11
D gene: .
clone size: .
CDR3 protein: AISGPTVNEQF

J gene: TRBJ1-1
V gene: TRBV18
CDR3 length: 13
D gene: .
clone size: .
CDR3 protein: ASSSVGEMNTEAF

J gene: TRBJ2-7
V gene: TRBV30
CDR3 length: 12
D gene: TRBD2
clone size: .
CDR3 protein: AWSVDAGAYEQY

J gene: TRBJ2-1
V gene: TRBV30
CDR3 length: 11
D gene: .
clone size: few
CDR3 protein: ARRGGAANEQF

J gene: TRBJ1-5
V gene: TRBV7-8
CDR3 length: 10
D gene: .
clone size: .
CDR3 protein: ASQGPDQPQH

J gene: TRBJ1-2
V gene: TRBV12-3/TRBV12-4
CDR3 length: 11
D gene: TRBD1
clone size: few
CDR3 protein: ASSRDRGVGYT

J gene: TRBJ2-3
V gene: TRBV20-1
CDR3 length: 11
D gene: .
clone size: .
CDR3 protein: SALGPTADTQY

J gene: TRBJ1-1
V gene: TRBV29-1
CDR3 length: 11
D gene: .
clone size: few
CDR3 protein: SARVTPNTEAF

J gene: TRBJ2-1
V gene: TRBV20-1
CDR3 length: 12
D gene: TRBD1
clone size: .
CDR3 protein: SAERDRGTVEEF

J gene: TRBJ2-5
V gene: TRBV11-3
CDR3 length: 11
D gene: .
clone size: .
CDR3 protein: ASSLENQETQY

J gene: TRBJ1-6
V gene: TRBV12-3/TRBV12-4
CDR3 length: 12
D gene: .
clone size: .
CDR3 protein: ASSLGRGNSPLH

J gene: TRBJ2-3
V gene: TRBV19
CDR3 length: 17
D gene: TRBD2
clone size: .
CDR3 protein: ASSGQLAGGHPSTDTQY

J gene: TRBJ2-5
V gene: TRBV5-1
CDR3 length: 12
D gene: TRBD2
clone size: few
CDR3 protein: ASSSTSAQETQY

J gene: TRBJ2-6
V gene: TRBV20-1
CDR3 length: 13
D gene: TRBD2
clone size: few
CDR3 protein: SARSGGSGANVLT

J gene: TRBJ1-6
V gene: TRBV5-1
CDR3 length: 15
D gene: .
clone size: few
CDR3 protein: ASSLAGGSGTNSPLH

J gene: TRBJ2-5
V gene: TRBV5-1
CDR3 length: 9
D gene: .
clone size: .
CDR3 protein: ASTMGETQY

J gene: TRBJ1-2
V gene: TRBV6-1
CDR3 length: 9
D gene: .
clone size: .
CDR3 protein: ASSEIDGYT

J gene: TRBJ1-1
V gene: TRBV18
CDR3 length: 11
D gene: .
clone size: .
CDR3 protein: ASLGGLNTEAF

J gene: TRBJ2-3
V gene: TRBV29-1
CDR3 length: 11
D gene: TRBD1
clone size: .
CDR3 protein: SAGQGLSDTQY

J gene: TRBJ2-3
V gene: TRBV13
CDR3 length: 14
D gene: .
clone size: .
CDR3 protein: ASSRKTGVRTDTQY

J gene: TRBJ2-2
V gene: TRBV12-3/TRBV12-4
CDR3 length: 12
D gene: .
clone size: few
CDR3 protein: ASSQRKNTGELF

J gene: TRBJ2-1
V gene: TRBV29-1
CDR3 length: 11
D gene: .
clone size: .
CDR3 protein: SVEPAAYNEQF

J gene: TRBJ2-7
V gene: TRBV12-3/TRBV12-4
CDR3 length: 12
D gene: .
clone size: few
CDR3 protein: ASSLESLLLAQY

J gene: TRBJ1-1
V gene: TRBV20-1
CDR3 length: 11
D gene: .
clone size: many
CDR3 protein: SAASRSGDEAF

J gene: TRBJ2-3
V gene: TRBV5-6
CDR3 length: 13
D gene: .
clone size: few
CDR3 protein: ASSGGRGNTDTQY

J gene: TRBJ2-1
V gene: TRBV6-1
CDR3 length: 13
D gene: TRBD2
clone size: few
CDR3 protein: ASLEVQRGGNEQF

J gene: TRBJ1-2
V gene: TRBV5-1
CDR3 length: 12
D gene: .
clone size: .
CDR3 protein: ASSLADSNYGYT

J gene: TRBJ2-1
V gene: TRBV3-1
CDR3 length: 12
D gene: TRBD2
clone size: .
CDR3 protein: ASSLLAGEGEQF

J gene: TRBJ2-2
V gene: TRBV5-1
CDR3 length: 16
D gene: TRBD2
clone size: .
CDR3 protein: ASSLPGLAGANTGELF

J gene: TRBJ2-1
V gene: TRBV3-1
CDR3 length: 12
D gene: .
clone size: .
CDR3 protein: ASSVKGLNDEQF

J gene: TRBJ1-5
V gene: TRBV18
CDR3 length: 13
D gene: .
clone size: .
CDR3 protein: ASSPSGGKNQPQH

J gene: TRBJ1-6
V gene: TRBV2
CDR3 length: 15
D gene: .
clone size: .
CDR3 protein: ASSEDDISSYNSPLH

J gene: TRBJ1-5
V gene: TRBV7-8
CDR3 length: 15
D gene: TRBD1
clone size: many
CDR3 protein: ASSLGQGAGGNQPQH

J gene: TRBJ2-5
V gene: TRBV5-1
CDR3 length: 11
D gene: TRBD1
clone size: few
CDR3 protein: ASSPGQGGAQY

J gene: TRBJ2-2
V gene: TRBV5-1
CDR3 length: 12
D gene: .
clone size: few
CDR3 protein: ASSFPGSPGELF

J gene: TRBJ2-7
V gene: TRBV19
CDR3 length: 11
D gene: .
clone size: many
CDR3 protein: ASSMIGTYEQY

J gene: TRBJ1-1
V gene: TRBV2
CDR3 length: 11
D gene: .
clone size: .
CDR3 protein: ASSGQSPTEAF

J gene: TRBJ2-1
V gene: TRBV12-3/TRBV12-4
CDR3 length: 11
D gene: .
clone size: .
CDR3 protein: ASSLAWREWQF